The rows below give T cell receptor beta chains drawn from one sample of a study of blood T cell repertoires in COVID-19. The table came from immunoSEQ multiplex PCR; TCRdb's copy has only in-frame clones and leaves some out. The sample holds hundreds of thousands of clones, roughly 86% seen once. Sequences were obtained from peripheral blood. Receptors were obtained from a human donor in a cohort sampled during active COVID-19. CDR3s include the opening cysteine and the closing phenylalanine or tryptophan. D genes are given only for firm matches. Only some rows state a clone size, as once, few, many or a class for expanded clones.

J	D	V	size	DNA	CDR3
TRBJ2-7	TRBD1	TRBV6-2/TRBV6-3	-	TGTGCCAGCAGTTACCGGGTGGACAGGACCTACGAGCAGTACTTC	CASSYRVDRTYEQYF
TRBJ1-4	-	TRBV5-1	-	TGCGCCAGCAGCCGGGCGGCCGGGGGGACAACTAATGAAAAACTGTTTTTT	CASSRAAGGTTNEKLFF
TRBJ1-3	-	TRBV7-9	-	TGTGCCAGCAGCGGGCACTCAGGGCGAGGAAACACCATATATTTT	CASSGHSGRGNTIYF
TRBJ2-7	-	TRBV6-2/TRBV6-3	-	TGTGCCAGCAGTTACGACAGGGAGGTCTCCTACGAGCAGTACTTC	CASSYDREVSYEQYF
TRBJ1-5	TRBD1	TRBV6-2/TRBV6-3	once	TGTGCCAGCAGTTATGCGTCAGGACAGGGTATCCTGTATAATCAGCCCCAGCATTTT	CASSYASGQGILYNQPQHF
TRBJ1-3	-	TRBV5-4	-	TGTGCCAGCAGCTCGGCAGGGGAATTTTCTGGAAACACCATATATTTT	CASSSAGEFSGNTIYF
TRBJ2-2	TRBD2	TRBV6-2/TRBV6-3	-	TGTGCCAGCAGTCTCCCGGGGCGCGGGAGGAACACCGGGGAGCTGTTTTTT	CASSLPGRGRNTGELFF
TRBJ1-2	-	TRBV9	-	TGTGCCAGCAGCCCACATAACGGGGGGGGCTCCGGAGGCTACACCTTC	CASSPHNGGGSGGYTF
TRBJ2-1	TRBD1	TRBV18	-	TGTGCCAGCTCACCAATTAAAACAGGGGGTGAGCAGTTCTTC	CASSPIKTGGEQFF
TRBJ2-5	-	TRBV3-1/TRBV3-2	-	TGTGCCAGCAGCCAACGAGGGACAGCCCTAGGGGGGCTGGGAGAGACCCAGTACTTC	CASSQRGTALGGLGETQYF
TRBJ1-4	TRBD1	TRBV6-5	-	TGTGCCAGCAGTCAGGGACAGTTTAATGAAAAACTGTTTTTT	CASSQGQFNEKLFF
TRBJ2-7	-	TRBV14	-	TGTGCCAGCAGCAAAATCGACAGACTTACCTACGAGCAGTACTTC	CASSKIDRLTYEQYF
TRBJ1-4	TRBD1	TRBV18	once	TGTGCCAGCTCACCACGGACAGGGGCAACTAATGAAAAACTGTTTTTT	CASSPRTGATNEKLFF
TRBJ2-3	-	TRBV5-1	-	TGCGCCAGCAGCTTGGAAGGGGCAGGCGATACGCAGTATTTT	CASSLEGAGDTQYF
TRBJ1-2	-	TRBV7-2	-	TGTGCCAGCAGCCCGGGGGGGCAGACTAACTATGGCTACACCTTC	CASSPGGQTNYGYTF
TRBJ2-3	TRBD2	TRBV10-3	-	TGTGCCATCAGTGGACTAGCGGGAACAGATACGCAGTATTTT	CAISGLAGTDTQYF
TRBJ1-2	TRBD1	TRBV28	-	TGTGCCAGCAGCCCAGGACAGGCCTTTACCTTC	CASSPGQAFTF
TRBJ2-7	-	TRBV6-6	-	TGTGCCAGCAGTTACTCCCCCACGAGCACAGCCTACGAGCAGTACTTC	CASSYSPTSTAYEQYF
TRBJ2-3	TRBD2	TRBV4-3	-	TGCGCCAGCAGCCAAGGGGTAGCGGGGGGGGTCACAGATACGCAGTATTTT	CASSQGVAGGVTDTQYF
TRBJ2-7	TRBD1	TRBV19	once	TGTGCCAGTAGTATTCGGGACAGGGGGCTCGAGCAGTACTTC	CASSIRDRGLEQYF
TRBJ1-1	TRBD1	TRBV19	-	TGTGCCAGTAGTCAGACAGGGGGCGTTTTCCCTGAAGCTTTCTTT	CASSQTGGVFPEAFF
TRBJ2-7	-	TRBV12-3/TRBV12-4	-	TGTGCCAGCAGTGGCGAGCGCTACGAGCAGTACTTC	CASSGERYEQYF
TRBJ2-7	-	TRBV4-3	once	TGCGCCAGCAGCACAGCAGGCACCTACGAGCAGTACTTC	CASSTAGTYEQYF
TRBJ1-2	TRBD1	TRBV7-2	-	TGTGCCAGCAGCCCGGCACAGGGGGCCACAGGCCAGGGTGGCTACACCTTC	CASSPAQGATGQGGYTF